This passage covers 28 T cell receptor beta chains from one sample sequenced in a study of Ad26.COV2.S vaccination and SARS-CoV-2 variants. Repertoires were generated with immunoSEQ multiplex PCR, while TCRdb's copy carries only in-frame clones and drops some. The table lists some 640,000 clones, around 92% of them singletons. Treatment given: some 20 received Ad26.COV2.S at low or high dose, single or two shots; about 5 received placebo; per-sample allocation not given. Sampling occurred on day 63 after the first vaccine or placebo injection. Sequencing was performed on peripheral blood, taken in a trial of Ad26.COV2.S vaccine versus placebo. The receptors derive from a person aged 18-65 years who received the Ad26.COV2.S COVID-19 vaccine or a placebo.

The chain recombines TRBV7-8 with TRBJ1-1; no clear D gene. Germline V lookup: CDR1 SGHVS, CDR2 FQNEAQ. This CDR3 comprises 14 residues. With 5 bases removed from V and 1 base from J, the gap between germline ends came to 11 bases. The CDR3 sequence is CASSPRPPNTEAFF. In DNA form, the CDR3 reads TGTGCCAGCAGCCCCAGACCGCCGAACACTGAAGCTTTCTTT.

The V call is TRBV27, the J call TRBJ1-1, with TRBD1 as a possible D gene (5 bases). The CDR3 runs to 12 residues. V was pared by 6 bases and J by 4 bases, with 9 bases between. CDR1 and CDR2 from the germline V gene are MNHEY and SMNVEV (reference sequence). CDR3 region: CASREGATEAFF. The CDR3 nucleotides read TGTGCCAGCAGGGAAGGGGCCACTGAAGCTTTCTTT.

About this clone itself: This sample also contains other DNA sequences that code for the same CDR3. The chain links TRBV7-2 to TRBJ1-1; possible D gene TRBD1, 6 bases. Trimming pared 1 base from V and 5 bases from J, leaving 8 bases between. Germline V gene lookup returns CDR1 SGHTA and CDR2 FQGNSA. This CDR3 has 13 amino acids. The CDR3 loop is CASSLGGRTEAFF. The CDR3 nucleotides read TGTGCCAGCAGCTTAGGGGGGCGAACTGAAGCTTTCTTT.

This clone appeared a few times. J is TRBJ1-6 and V is TRBV7-8, with no clear D. Germline-derived CDR1 and CDR2 are SGHVS and FQNEAQ. There are 15 residues in the CDR3. The V gene lost 5 bases and the J gene lost 0 bases, with 8 bases spanning the gap. The CDR3 region has the DNA TGTGCCAGCAGCCCCACGAGCTCCTATAATTCACCCCTCCACTTT. Translating it yields CASSPTSSYNSPLHF.

This clone was counted between two and nine times. The V gene is TRBV7-2, the J gene TRBJ1-5; no reliable D call. Deletions cut 3 bases from V and 1 base from J, with 19 bases between. Looked up from germline, CDR1 is SGHTA and CDR2 is FQGNSA. The CDR3 totals 18 residues. CDR3 DNA: TGTGCCAGCAGCTTCGTGGAAGGTGGAGTCGAAAGCAATCAGCCCCAGCATTTT. Translation: CASSFVEGGVESNQPQHF.

V and J are TRBV15 and TRBJ1-1; weak D call: TRBD1 (6 bases). The CDR3 extends over 14 amino acids. Germline V CDR1 and CDR2: LNHNV, YYDKDF (reference sequence). Between the trimmed V and J ends, which lost 8 bases and 8 bases, there was a span of 21 bases. In DNA, the CDR3 is TGTGCCACCCTCGCGGCGGGGGCGCGATCGGAAGCTTTCTTT. It translates to CATLAAGARSEAFF.

The chain links TRBV5-1 to TRBJ2-5; D remains unclear. The CDR3 length is 16 residues. Germline V gene lookup returns CDR1 SGHRS and CDR2 YFSETQ. Between the trimmed V and J ends, which lost 0 bases and 6 bases, there was a span of 18 bases. In DNA, the CDR3 is TGCGCCAGCAGCTTGGATGAGGCGGCGGTTTCGCAGACCCAGTACTTC. It yields the protein CASSLDEAAVSQTQYF.

The rearrangement uses TRBV5-8 and TRBJ2-7; 10 bases fit TRBD2. CDR1 SGHTS and CDR2 YDEGEE come from the germline V gene. The V gene end was trimmed by 5 bases and the J gene end by 3 bases; junction bases not matched to a gene: 8. The CDR3 spans 15 residues. In DNA form, the CDR3 reads TGTGCCAGCAGTCGAGGACTAGCGGATTACTACGAGCAGTACTTC. Translating gives CASSRGLADYYEQYF. Looking up the rest from reference TRBV5-8 and TRBJ2-7 gives the full variable domain: EAGVTQSPTHLIKTRGQQATLRCSPISGHTSVYWYQQALGLGLQFLLWYDEGEERNRGNFPPRFSGRQFPNYSSELNVNALELEDSALYLCASSRGLADYYEQYFGPGTRLTVT.

V and J are TRBV19 and TRBJ2-7, with 7 bases that match TRBD1. V shed 2 bases and J 0 bases; nucleotides not matched to a gene: 4. Looked up from germline, CDR1 is LNHDA and CDR2 is SQIVND (reference sequence). This CDR3 comprises 15 residues. The CDR3 nucleotides read TGTGCCAGTAGTATACGCAGGGGGAGCTCCTACGAGCAGTACTTC. This translates into CASSIRRGSSYEQYF.

The CDR3 bases are TGTGCCAGCTCACCCATTACAGGGGAGATAGAGACCCAGTACTTC. It codes for CASSPITGEIETQYF. The V call is TRBV18, the J call TRBJ2-5, with 7 bases that match TRBD1. The CDR3 is 15 residues long. Germline CDR1 KGHSH, CDR2 LQKENI. The junction had 8 bases not matched to a gene; V was cut back by 3 bases and J by 4 bases. Variable domain in full (rest from reference TRBV18 and TRBJ2-5): NAGVMQNPRHLVRRRGQEARLRCSPMKGHSHVYWYRQLPEEGLKFMVYLQKENIIDESGMPKERFSAEFPKEGPSILRIQQVVRGDSAAYFCASSPITGEIETQYFGPGTRLLVL.

The chain couples TRBV7-9 to TRBJ1-2; 8 bases fit TRBD1. Germline V lookup: CDR1 SEHNR, CDR2 FQNEAQ (reference sequence). The CDR3 loop spans 16 amino acids. The trim removed 5 bases at V and 1 base at J, leaving 9 bases unmatched. CDR3 nucleotides: TGTGCCAGCAGCCCCAGGGGGCTAAGAATTAACTATGGCTACACCTTC. It translates to CASSPRGLRINYGYTF.

This chain's CDR3 is CASSLGPGQQTADTQYF. The CDR3 nucleotides read TGTGCCAGCAGCTTAGGACCGGGACAGCAAACAGCAGATACGCAGTATTTT. This chain links TRBV7-2 with TRBJ2-3, with 7 bases lining up with TRBD1. The V gene end was trimmed by 1 base and the J gene end by 4 bases; junction bases not matched to a gene: 11. Germline assignment: CDR1 SGHTA and CDR2 FQGNSA. The CDR3 is 17 residues long.

The chain has TRBV5-8 and TRBJ1-1; TRBD1 is a possible D gene (6 bases). Germline V gene lookup returns CDR1 SGHTS and CDR2 YDEGEE. Trimming left V 4 bases short and J 1 base short, with 14 bases between. This CDR3 has 15 amino acids. The CDR3 loop is CASSPRGAKNTEAFF. CDR3 coding DNA: TGTGCCAGCAGCCCGAGGGGGGCCAAGAACACTGAAGCTTTCTTT.

The chain is built from TRBV3-1 (or the pseudogene TRBV3-2) and TRBJ2-1, with 7 bases lining up with TRBD1. With 4 bases clipped from V and 12 bases from J, the junction kept 15 bases outside the gene matches. The CDR3 loop spans 15 amino acids. Germline V gene data show CDR1 as LGHDT and CDR2 as YNNKEL (reference sequence). This CDR3 is CASSLQTGLGFAQFF. CDR3 bases: TGTGCCAGCAGCCTCCAGACAGGGTTGGGCTTCGCGCAGTTCTTC.

The V and J genes are TRBV6-1 and TRBJ1-4, with 7 positions matching TRBD1. The V gene's germline CDR1 is MNHNS and CDR2 SASEGT. This CDR3 has 15 amino acids. Trimming removed 3 bases from V and 8 bases from J; junction bases left unmatched: 9. DNA of the CDR3: TGTGCCAGCAGTGAGAACAGGGGTACGGGCGAAAAACTGTTTTTT. Protein sequence: CASSENRGTGEKLFF.

The DNA of the CDR3 is TGTGCCAGTAGTATAGGGGCAGGGGCTGGAACAGCTTTCTTT. It encodes CASSIGAGAGTAFF. The chain recombines TRBV19 with TRBJ1-1, with D perhaps TRBD1 (6 bases). CDR3 length equals 14 residues. V was trimmed by 1 base and J by 10 bases, leaving 16 bases between them. CDR1 is LNHDA and CDR2 is SQIVND in the germline V gene (reference sequence).

This chain joins TRBV30 and TRBJ2-1, with D tentatively TRBD1 or TRBD2 (5 bases each). Trimming left V 1 base short and J 10 bases short, with 8 bases between. The CDR3 contains 11 residues. Germline V lookup: CDR1 GTSNPN, CDR2 SVGIG (reference sequence). Here the CDR3 DNA reads TGTGCCTGGAGTGACCGGGGCGAGCAGTTCTTC. This sequence encodes CAWSDRGEQFF.

This clone was counted a single time. This chain joins TRBV19 and TRBJ1-5, with 8 bases aligning to TRBD1. The CDR3 runs to 14 residues. J was trimmed by 7 bases and V by 5 bases; bases with no gene match: 7. Germline CDR1 reads LNHDA; CDR2 reads SQIVND (reference sequence). The CDR3 is CASSPDRAGQPQHF. The CDR3 DNA follows: TGTGCCAGTAGTCCGGACAGGGCCGGGCAGCCCCAGCATTTT.

The V call is TRBV19, the J call TRBJ2-3, with D uncertain. The CDR3 spans 15 residues. Trimming took off 5 bases at V and 1 base at J, with 13 bases between the two ends. Germline V gene sequence: CDR1 LNHDA, CDR2 SQIVND (reference sequence). The chain's CDR3 is CASSFSGSRTDTQYF. Written as DNA, the CDR3 is TGTGCCAGTAGTTTCTCCGGGTCCCGCACAGATACGCAGTATTTT.

As concerns this clone: A junction end diverges from the germline sequence, so it may reflect a read error. The rearrangement joins TRBV7-7 to TRBJ2-1, with TRBD1 matching 12 bases. CDR1 is SSHAT, CDR2 FNYEAQ, per germline (reference sequence). CDR3 length equals 15 residues. CDR3 nucleotide sequence: TGTGCTAGCAGCCGGGACAGGGGGCCCAACAATGAGCAGTTCTTC. It yields the protein CASSRDRGPNNEQFF.

The chain carries TRBV30 and TRBJ1-3; D unclear. The V end lost 5 bases, the J end lost 0 bases, and 5 bases lay between the germline ends. CDR1 GTSNPN and CDR2 SVGIG come from the germline V gene (reference sequence). The CDR3 has 12 amino acids. The CDR3 DNA is TGTGCCTGGGCTAGCTCTGGAAACACCATATATTTT. This sequence encodes CAWASSGNTIYF.

This chain uses TRBV9 with TRBJ2-1, with TRBD1 identical over 7 bases. V trimming: 3 bases; J trimming: 5 bases; junction bases outside the gene matches: 5. This CDR3 region has 14 residues. Germline V gene data show CDR1 as SGDLS and CDR2 as YYNGEE. This CDR3 reads CASSGDSQNNEQFF. CDR3 bases: TGTGCCAGCAGCGGGGACAGTCAAAACAATGAGCAGTTCTTC. Full variable domain (outside the CDR3, taken from reference TRBV9 and TRBJ2-1): DSGVTQTPKHLITATGQRVTLRCSPRSGDLSVYWYQQSLDQGLQFLIQYYNGEERAKGNILERFSAQQFPDLHSELNLSSLELGDSALYFCASSGDSQNNEQFFGPGTRLTVL.

This rearrangement joins TRBV7-2 to TRBJ1-5, with D perhaps matching TRBD1 (5 bases). Germline V gene data show CDR1 as SGHTA and CDR2 as FQGNSA. Trimming removed 3 bases at V and 0 bases at J, with 9 bases between. The CDR3 has 15 amino acids. The CDR3: CASSFGAYSNQPQHF. The CDR3 DNA follows: TGTGCCAGCAGCTTCGGGGCCTATAGCAATCAGCCCCAGCATTTT. Combining the CDR3 with reference TRBV7-2 and TRBJ1-5 gives the whole variable domain GAGVSQSPSNKVTEKGKDVELRCDPISGHTALYWYRQSLGQGLEFLIYFQGNSAPDKSGLPSDRFSAERTGGSVSTLTIQRTQQEDSAVYLCASSFGAYSNQPQHFGDGTRLSIL.

The chain carries TRBV13 and TRBJ2-3, with D possibly matching TRBD2 (6 bases). The CDR3 consists of 13 residues. Per germline, CDR1 PRHDT and CDR2 FYEKMQ (reference sequence). V was trimmed by 5 bases and J by 4 bases, leaving 10 bases between them. The CDR3 nucleotides are TGTGCCAGCAGCCGGAGGGCCCCAGATACGCAGTATTTT. This codes for CASSRRAPDTQYF. The full variable domain, its missing parts supplied by reference TRBV13 and TRBJ2-3, is AAGVIQSPRHLIKEKRETATLKCYPIPRHDTVYWYQQGPGQDPQFLISFYEKMQSDKGSIPDRFSAQQFSDYHSELNMSSLELGDSALYFCASSRRAPDTQYFGPGTRLTVL.

The V call is TRBV4-1, the J call TRBJ1-2; D is unclear. Germline loops: CDR1 MGHRA, CDR2 YSYEKL. V lost 0 bases and J 1 base, leaving 15 bases between the germline ends. This CDR3 comprises 17 residues. In DNA form, the CDR3 reads TGCGCCAGCAGCCAAGAGGCCCGCCGAGTACTTAACTATGGCTACACCTTC. This sequence encodes CASSQEARRVLNYGYTF.

This clone was observed a handful of times. J is TRBJ2-7 and V is TRBV5-1; D is possibly TRBD1 or TRBD2 (5 bases each). Germline assignment: CDR1 SGHRS and CDR2 YFSETQ. The V and J ends lost 0 bases and 0 bases respectively, with 13 bases between them. The CDR3 contains 16 residues. The CDR3 loop is CASSLGGTDSSYEQYF. The CDR3 DNA sequence: TGCGCCAGCAGCTTGGGGGGGACGGATAGCTCCTACGAGCAGTACTTC. The entire variable domain, with the rest obtained from reference TRBV5-1 and TRBJ2-7, is as follows: KAGVTQTPRYLIKTRGQQVTLSCSPISGHRSVSWYQQTPGQGLQFLFEYFSETQRNKGNFPGRFSGRQFSNSRSEMNVSTLELGDSALYLCASSLGGTDSSYEQYFGPGTRLTVT.

V usage is TRBV11-3 and J usage is TRBJ2-4, with D perhaps assigned TRBD1 or TRBD2 (5 bases each). V lost 5 bases and J 3 bases, leaving 14 bases between the germline ends. The V gene's germline CDR1 is SGHNT and CDR2 YENEEA. The CDR3 is 15 amino acids. The CDR3 sequence is CASSQRGAGKNIQYF. In nucleotides, the CDR3 is TGTGCCAGCAGCCAGAGGGGCGCCGGCAAAAACATTCAGTACTTC.

The chain recombines TRBV30 with TRBJ1-5, with 7 positions matching TRBD1. CDR1 is GTSNPN, CDR2 SVGIG, per germline (reference sequence). The CDR3 runs 13 residues. Trimming cost V 3 bases and J 6 bases; bases outside gene matches: 5. Written as DNA, the CDR3 is TGTGCCTGGAGAGGAGGGGGCGGTCAGCCCCAGCATTTT. Translated: CAWRGGGGQPQHF. Filled out from reference TRBV30 and TRBJ1-5, the complete variable domain reads SQTIHQWPATLVQPVGSPLSLECTVEGTSNPNLYWYRQAAGRGLQLLFYSVGIGQISSEVPQNLSASRPQDRQFILSSKKLLLSDSGFYLCAWRGGGGQPQHFGDGTRLSIL.